This T cell receptor beta chain came from a study of PD-L1 blockade in urothelial cancer. Study-level background: Male sex and bladder-origin urothelial cancer were recorded for about 85% of the roughly 30 patients. Study-wide results and limits: Lower than median blood TCR clonality before treatment predicted better survival.

Notes on this clone: Its antigen is currently unknown.

The CDR3 is 15 amino acids. Germline CDR1 MNHNS, CDR2 SASEGT. V lost 3 bases and J lost 4; bases outside the gene matches: 9. Here immunoSEQ multiplex PCR was the method, and the copy in TCRdb shows in-frame clones only, minus some. The sample records tens of thousands of clones, about nine tenths being singletons. The source of this sequence is an older woman with urothelial cancer. This material consisted of PBMCs, taken around atezolizumab (anti-PD-L1) treatment. J is TRBJ2-7 and V is TRBV6-1, with 7 bases fitting TRBD2. The CDR3 region is CASSDAGVAPYEQYF. The DNA for the CDR3 is TGTGCCAGCAGTGACGCGGGGGTCGCCCCGTACGAGCAGTACTTC.